The present entry profiles one T cell receptor (beta chain) with its context. The antigen is unknown. The data were taken from a study of early T cells in non-severe SARS-CoV-2 infection. TCRdb analysed the 5' RACE reads with MiXCR anew, one entry per CDR3 protein. The table has 85,000 to 90,000 distinct CDR3 sequences, 13% to 15% seen once; the top ten hold 6.1%. General study findings and limits: Sequences matched to VDJdb favored anti-spike CD8 responses, while private and CD4 specificities were missed.

Sequenced sample: whole blood. The source of this sequence is an adult who was a healthcare worker with PCR-confirmed SARS-CoV-2 infection or an uninfected control (not recorded which).

The CDR3 DNA reads TGTGCCAGCGGTGGGTCTTTGGGAGGCTACACCTTC. It translates to CASGGSLGGYTF. The rearrangement links TRBV9 to TRBJ1-2; D is unclear. CDR3 length equals 12 residues. Germline V gene data show CDR1 as SGDLS and CDR2 as YYNGEE. Trimming cost V 7 bases and J 8 bases, with 15 bases left between them.